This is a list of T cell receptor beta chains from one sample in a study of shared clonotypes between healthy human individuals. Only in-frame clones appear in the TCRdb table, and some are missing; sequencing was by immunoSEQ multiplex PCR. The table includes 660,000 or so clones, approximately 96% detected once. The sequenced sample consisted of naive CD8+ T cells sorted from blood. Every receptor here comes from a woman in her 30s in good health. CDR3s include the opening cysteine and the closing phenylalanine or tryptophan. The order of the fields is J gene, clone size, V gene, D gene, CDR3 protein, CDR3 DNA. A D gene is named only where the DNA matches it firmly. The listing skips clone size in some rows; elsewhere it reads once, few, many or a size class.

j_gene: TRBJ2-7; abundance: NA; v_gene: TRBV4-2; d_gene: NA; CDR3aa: CASSQDTEGEGPDEQYF; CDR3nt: TGTGCCAGCAGCCAAGATACGGAGGGGGAGGGCCCCGACGAGCAGTACTTC
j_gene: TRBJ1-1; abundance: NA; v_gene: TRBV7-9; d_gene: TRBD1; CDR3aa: CASSYVRGLTEAFF; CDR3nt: TGTGCCAGCAGCTATGTCAGGGGGCTAACTGAAGCTTTCTTT
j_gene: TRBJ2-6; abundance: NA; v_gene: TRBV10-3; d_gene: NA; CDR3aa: CAISLYVGAISGANVLTF; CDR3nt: TGTGCCATCAGCCTATACGTGGGGGCGATCTCTGGGGCCAACGTCCTGACTTTC
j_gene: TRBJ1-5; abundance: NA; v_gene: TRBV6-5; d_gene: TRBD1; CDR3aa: CASSYEGTGVQPQHF; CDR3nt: TGTGCCAGCAGTTACGAGGGGACAGGGGTTCAGCCCCAGCATTTT
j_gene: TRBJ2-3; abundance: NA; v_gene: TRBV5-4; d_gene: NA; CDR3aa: CASAGADTQYF; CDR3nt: TGTGCCAGCGCAGGGGCAGATACGCAGTATTTT
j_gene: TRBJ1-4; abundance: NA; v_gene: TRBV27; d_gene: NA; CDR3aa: CASSSNADRGGEKLFF; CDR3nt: TGTGCCAGCAGTTCAAACGCGGACAGAGGCGGTGAAAAACTGTTTTTT
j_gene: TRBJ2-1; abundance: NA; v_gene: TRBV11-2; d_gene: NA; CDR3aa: CASSLELGDEQFF; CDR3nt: TGTGCCAGCAGCTTAGAGTTAGGCGATGAGCAGTTCTTC
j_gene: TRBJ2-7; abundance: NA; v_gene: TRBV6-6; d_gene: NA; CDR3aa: CASRNSRLQGDEQYF; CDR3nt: TGTGCCAGCAGAAACTCGCGGTTGCAGGGTGACGAGCAGTACTTC
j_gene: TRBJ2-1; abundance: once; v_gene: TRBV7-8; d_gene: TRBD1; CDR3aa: CASSFRDSYNEQFF; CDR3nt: TGTGCCAGCAGCTTCCGGGACAGCTACAATGAGCAGTTCTTC
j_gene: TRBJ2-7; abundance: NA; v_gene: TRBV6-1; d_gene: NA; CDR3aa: CASSEILGTADYEQYF; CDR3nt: TGTGCCAGCAGTGAAATTCTAGGAACAGCCGACTACGAGCAGTACTTC
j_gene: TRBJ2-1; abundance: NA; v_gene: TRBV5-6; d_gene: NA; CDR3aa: CASNGASSYNEQFF; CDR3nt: TGTGCCAGCAATGGGGCTAGCAGCTACAATGAGCAGTTCTTC
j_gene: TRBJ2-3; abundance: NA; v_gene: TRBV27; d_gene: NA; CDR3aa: CASSFARTDTQYF; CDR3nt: TGTGCCAGCAGTTTTGCGAGGACAGATACGCAGTATTTT
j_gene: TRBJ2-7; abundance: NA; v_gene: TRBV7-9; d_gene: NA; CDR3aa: CASSPYAGPSYEQYF; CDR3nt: TGTGCCAGCAGCCCTTACGCGGGTCCCTCCTACGAGCAGTACTTC
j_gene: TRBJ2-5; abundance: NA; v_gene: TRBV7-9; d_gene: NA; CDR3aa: CASTLSGNQETQYF; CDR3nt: TGTGCCAGCACACTAAGCGGTAACCAAGAGACCCAGTACTTC
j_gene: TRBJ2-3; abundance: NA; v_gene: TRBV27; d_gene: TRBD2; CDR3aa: CASSGGTGGDTQYF; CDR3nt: TGTGCCAGCAGTGGGGGGACGGGGGGAGATACGCAGTATTTT
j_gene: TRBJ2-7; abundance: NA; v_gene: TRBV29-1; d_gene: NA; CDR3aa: CSVHHTRTNEQYF; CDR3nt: TGCAGCGTACATCACACCAGGACCAACGAGCAGTACTTC
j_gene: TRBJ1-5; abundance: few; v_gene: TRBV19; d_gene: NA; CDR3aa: CASSPRQINQPQHF; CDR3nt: TGTGCCAGTAGTCCCCGACAGATCAATCAGCCCCAGCATTTT
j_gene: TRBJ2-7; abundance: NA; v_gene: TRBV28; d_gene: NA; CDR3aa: CASSLPRNNYYEQYF; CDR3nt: TGTGCCAGCAGTTTACCCCGTAATAATTACTACGAGCAGTACTTC
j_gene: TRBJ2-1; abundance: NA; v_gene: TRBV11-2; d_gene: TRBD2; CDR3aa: CASSVSGGVNEQFF; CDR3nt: TGTGCCAGCAGCGTTAGCGGGGGGGTCAATGAGCAGTTCTTC
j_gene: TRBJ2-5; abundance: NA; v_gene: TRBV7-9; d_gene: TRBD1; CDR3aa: CASSSTGNRETQYF; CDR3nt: TGTGCCAGCAGCTCGACAGGGAATAGGGAGACCCAGTACTTC
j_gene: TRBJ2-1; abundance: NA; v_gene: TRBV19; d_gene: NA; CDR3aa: CASTGEDNEQFF; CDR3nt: TGTGCCAGTACCGGAGAGGACAATGAGCAGTTCTTC
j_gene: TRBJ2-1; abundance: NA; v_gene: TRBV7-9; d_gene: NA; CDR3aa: CASSWADNEQFF; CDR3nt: TGTGCCAGCAGCTGGGCGGACAATGAGCAGTTCTTC
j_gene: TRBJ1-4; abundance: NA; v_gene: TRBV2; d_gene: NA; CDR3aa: CASSEAPGFNEKLFF; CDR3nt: TGTGCCAGCAGTGAAGCACCGGGTTTTAATGAAAAACTGTTTTTT
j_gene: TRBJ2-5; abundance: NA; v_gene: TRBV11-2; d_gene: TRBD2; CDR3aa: CASSAGTSGFQETQYF; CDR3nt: TGTGCCAGCAGCGCCGGGACTAGCGGGTTCCAAGAGACCCAGTACTTC
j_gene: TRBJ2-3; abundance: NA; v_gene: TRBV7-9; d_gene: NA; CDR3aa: CASSSPGERRTTDTQYF; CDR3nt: TGTGCCAGCAGCTCCCCGGGGGAGCGGAGAACCACAGATACGCAGTATTTT
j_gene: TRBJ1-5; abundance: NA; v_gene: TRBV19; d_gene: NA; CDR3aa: CASSTSLSRPYSNQPQHF; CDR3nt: TGTGCCAGTAGTACTTCTTTATCCAGGCCCTATAGCAATCAGCCCCAGCATTTT
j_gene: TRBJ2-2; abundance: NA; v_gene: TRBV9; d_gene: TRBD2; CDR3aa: CASSPLVAGAGELFF; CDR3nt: TGTGCCAGCAGCCCCTTGGTAGCGGGAGCCGGGGAGCTGTTTTTT